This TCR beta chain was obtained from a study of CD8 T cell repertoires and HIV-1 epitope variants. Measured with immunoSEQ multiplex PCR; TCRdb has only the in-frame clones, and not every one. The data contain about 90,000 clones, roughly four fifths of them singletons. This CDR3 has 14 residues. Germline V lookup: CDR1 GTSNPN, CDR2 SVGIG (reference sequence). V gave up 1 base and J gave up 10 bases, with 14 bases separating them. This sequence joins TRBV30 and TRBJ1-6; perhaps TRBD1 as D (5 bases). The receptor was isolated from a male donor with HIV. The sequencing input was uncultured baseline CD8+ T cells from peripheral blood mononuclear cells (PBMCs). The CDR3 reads CAWSDGAGLSPLHF. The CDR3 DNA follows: TGTGCCTGGAGTGACGGGGCAGGGCTATCACCCCTCCACTTT.